The 29 T cell receptor beta chains listed next were all sequenced from one sample in a study of memory B cells and T cells in multiple sclerosis. Sequencing was performed with immunoSEQ multiplex PCR; in TCRdb, only in-frame clones are kept and a portion is missing. The sample contains 12,000 to 15,000 clones, almost 70% of which appear only once. Source material: memory (CD45RO+) CD4+ T cells from blood. All receptors come from a human donor with multiple sclerosis.

The CDR3 spells CASSYTGQGGETQYF. In DNA, the CDR3 is TGTGCCAGCAGTTATACCGGACAGGGAGGAGAGACCCAGTACTTC. V is TRBV6-6 and J is TRBJ2-5, with 8 positions matching TRBD1. The trim removed 3 bases at V and 4 bases at J, leaving 7 bases unmatched. This CDR3 has 15 residues. Germline V CDR1 and CDR2: MNHNY, SVGAGI (reference sequence).

This clone has more than one count but fewer than ten. J is TRBJ2-7 and V is TRBV9; D unclear. The CDR3 contains 12 residues. The germline V and J ends were trimmed by 1 base and 6 bases, with 8 bases remaining between them. CDR1 and CDR2 from the germline V gene are SGDLS and YYNGEE. The CDR3 DNA reads as TGTGCCAGCAGCGTAAATTTCGGCGAGCAGTACTTC. This sequence encodes CASSVNFGEQYF. Supplemented by reference TRBV9 and TRBJ2-7, the full variable domain reads DSGVTQTPKHLITATGQRVTLRCSPRSGDLSVYWYQQSLDQGLQFLIQYYNGEERAKGNILERFSAQQFPDLHSELNLSSLELGDSALYFCASSVNFGEQYFGPGTRLTVT.

There are a few counts of this clone. The CDR3 DNA reads TGTGCCAGCAGCGCGAGACAGGGAAATTCACCCCTCCACTTT. Its translation is CASSARQGNSPLHF. The chain couples TRBV9 to TRBJ1-6; the match to TRBD1 covers 7 bases. V shed 3 bases, J shed 7 bases, and the junction held 4 bases outside the gene matches. The CDR3 is 14 amino acids. The germline gives CDR1 SGDLS, CDR2 YYNGEE.

This chain links TRBV2 with TRBJ2-7, with TRBD1 identical over 10 bases. CDR3 length equals 14 residues. The V and J ends lost 7 bases and 4 bases, in that order; junction bases with no gene match: 7. Germline values: CDR1 SNHLY, CDR2 FYNNEI. CDR3 in amino acids: CASKPGQGSYEQYF. For the CDR3, the DNA is TGTGCCAGCAAACCGGGACAGGGGTCATACGAGCAGTACTTC. Full variable domain (missing parts from reference TRBV2 and TRBJ2-7): EPEVTQTPSHQVTQMGQEVILRCVPISNHLYFYWYRQILGQKVEFLVSFYNNEISEKSEIFDDQFSVERPDGSNFTLKIRSTKLEDSAMYFCASKPGQGSYEQYFGPGTRLTVT.

The chain employs TRBV30 and TRBJ1-1; TRBD1 is a possible D gene (5 bases). The V gene lost 2 bases and the J gene lost 8 bases, with 21 bases spanning the gap. Germline-derived CDR1 and CDR2 are GTSNPN and SVGIG (reference sequence). The CDR3 covers 15 residues. The CDR3 DNA sequence: TGTGCCTGGAGTTGGGTTAACAGGCCTCTGGAGGAAGCTTTCTTT. Residues: CAWSWVNRPLEEAFF. Full variable domain (remainder filled in from reference TRBV30 and TRBJ1-1): SQTIHQWPATLVQPVGSPLSLECTVEGTSNPNLYWYRQAAGRGLQLLFYSVGIGQISSEVPQNLSASRPQDRQFILSSKKLLLSDSGFYLCAWSWVNRPLEEAFFGQGTRLTVV.

The V gene is TRBV6-6, the J gene TRBJ1-5, with D uncertain. Trimming took 5 bases from V and 0 from J, leaving 8 bases between them. The CDR3 consists of 14 residues. Germline-derived CDR1 and CDR2 are MNHNY and SVGAGI (reference sequence). DNA for the CDR3: TGTGCCAGCAGTCCCACTTATAGCAATCAGCCCCAGCATTTT. This codes for CASSPTYSNQPQHF.

The chain's CDR3 is CASSLRTGYQETQYF. The CDR3 DNA reads TGTGCCAGCAGCTTGAGGACAGGCTACCAAGAGACCCAGTACTTC. The rearrangement uses TRBV5-4 and TRBJ2-5; 7 bases are shared with TRBD1. The CDR3 totals 15 residues. Germline loops: CDR1 SGHNT, CDR2 YYREEE (reference sequence). Trimming removed 1 base from V and 0 bases from J; junction bases left unmatched: 3.

The chain links TRBV28 to TRBJ1-1; D is ambiguous. Germline loops: CDR1 MDHEN, CDR2 SYDVKM. Trimming cost V 10 bases and J 8 bases, with 11 bases left between them. The CDR3 contains 10 residues. The DNA for the CDR3 is TGTGCCATCAAACGCGGGGAAGCTTTCTTT. Translated: CAIKRGEAFF. Variable domain in full (rest from reference TRBV28 and TRBJ1-1): DVKVTQSSRYLVKRTGEKVFLECVQDMDHENMFWYRQDPGLGLRLIYFSYDVKMKEKGDIPEGYSVSREKKERFSLILESASTNQTSMYLCAIKRGEAFFGQGTRLTVV.

The CDR3 nucleotides are TGTGCCAGCAGCTTAGTAGCGGGCCGAGAGACCCAGTACTTC. Translated, it gives CASSLVAGRETQYF. V and J are TRBV11-2 and TRBJ2-5; 7 bases map to TRBD2. The V gene end was trimmed by 1 base and the J gene end by 4 bases; junction bases not matched to a gene: 3. The CDR3 spans 14 residues. Germline values: CDR1 SGHAT, CDR2 FQNNGV.

This sequence joins TRBV5-6 and TRBJ2-7; no clear D gene. The CDR3 contains 13 residues. The V end lost 2 bases, the J end lost 2 bases, and 8 bases lay between the germline ends. Germline-derived CDR1 and CDR2 are SGHDT and YYEEEE. CDR3 coding DNA: TGTGCCAGCAGCTTACCGGTCGCCTACGAGCAGTACTTC. Translating it yields CASSLPVAYEQYF.

The chain's CDR3 is CSVVTGGGQETQYF. CDR3 bases: TGCAGCGTTGTTACTGGGGGAGGCCAAGAGACCCAGTACTTC. The chain joins TRBV29-1 to TRBJ2-5, with D maybe TRBD2 (6 bases). This CDR3 has 14 residues. Trimming stripped 4 bases from V and 1 base from J, with 13 bases between. Per germline, CDR1 SQVTM and CDR2 ANQGSEA.

The J gene is TRBJ2-1, the V gene TRBV15, with 9 bases lining up with TRBD1. CDR3 length equals 16 residues. The V gene's germline CDR1 is LNHNV and CDR2 YYDKDF (reference sequence). The trim removed 0 bases at V and 4 bases at J, leaving 4 bases unmatched. The CDR3 DNA follows: TGTGCCACCAGCAGAGATGGGACAGGGATATACAATGAGCAGTTCTTC. As protein: CATSRDGTGIYNEQFF.

CDR3 loop: CASSIPRASGGNEQFF. As DNA, the CDR3 is TGTGCCAGTAGTATTCCCCGGGCTAGCGGGGGCAATGAGCAGTTCTTC. The chain carries TRBV19 and TRBJ2-1; 10 bases match TRBD2. Looked up from germline, CDR1 is LNHDA and CDR2 is SQIVND (reference sequence). This CDR3 comprises 16 residues. V was pared by 3 bases and J by 6 bases, with 8 bases of the junction left unmatched.

The CDR3 nucleotides read TGTGCTAGTGCCGAAGGGGGACAGGGGATGATTCTACGTCCGTTCTTC. It encodes CASAEGGQGMILRPFF. The chain links TRBV12-5 to TRBJ2-1; TRBD1 matches 10 bases. From germline, CDR1 is LGHNT and CDR2 FRNRAP. The CDR3 sequence is 16 residues long. With V trimmed by 7 bases and J by 15 bases, 21 bases remained unmatched.

In its sample, this clone was seen once. This CDR3 is CVSNSGVGNTIYF. The CDR3 DNA sequence: TGTGTTTCAAATTCGGGGGTTGGAAACACCATATATTTT. The chain combines TRBV28 with TRBJ1-3; perhaps TRBD1 as D (5 bases). The CDR3 totals 13 residues. Germline loops: CDR1 MDHEN, CDR2 SYDVKM.

This chain connects TRBV27 to TRBJ2-7; perhaps TRBD1 as D (5 bases). The CDR3 consists of 15 residues. The germline V gene has CDR1 MNHEY and CDR2 SMNVEV (reference sequence). Trimming took off 5 bases at V and 1 base at J, with 15 bases between the two ends. CDR3 amino acids: CASSPGAGKSYEQYF. The CDR3, as DNA: TGTGCCAGCAGTCCAGGCGCAGGGAAGTCCTACGAGCAGTACTTC.

This chain connects TRBV28 to TRBJ1-2, with D uncertain. V lost 1 base to trimming and J lost 3 bases, with 6 bases between them. The germline gives CDR1 MDHEN, CDR2 SYDVKM. This CDR3 contains 13 residues. The CDR3, as DNA: TGTGCCAGCAGTTTATCCCGGGACTATGGCTACACCTTC. Its protein is CASSLSRDYGYTF.

This chain links TRBV7-9 with TRBJ2-4; 10 bases are a match to TRBD1. In germline, CDR1 is SEHNR, CDR2 FQNEAQ (reference sequence). The CDR3 length is 14 residues. The V segment lost 3 bases and the J segment 8 bases; nucleotides outside the gene matches: 4. The CDR3 protein is CASSFGTGVDIQYF. The CDR3 nucleotides are TGTGCCAGCAGCTTCGGGACAGGGGTAGACATTCAGTACTTC.

The gene calls are TRBV4-1 and TRBJ1-1, with TRBD1 identical over 7 bases. Germline CDR1 and CDR2: MGHRA and YSYEKL. CDR3 length: 15 amino acids. Trimming removed 3 bases from V and 5 bases from J; junction bases left unmatched: 9. CDR3 amino acids: CASSQPTGNWTEAFF. Here the CDR3 DNA reads TGCGCCAGCAGCCAGCCGACAGGGAATTGGACTGAAGCTTTCTTT.

The chain couples TRBV7-2 to TRBJ1-4; TRBD1 is a possible D gene (5 bases). The ends were cut back, 3 bases at V and 7 bases at J, with 9 bases in the middle. The CDR3 covers 13 residues. The germline gives CDR1 SGHTA, CDR2 FQGNSA. CDR3 region: CASSLQGSEKLFF. The CDR3, as DNA: TGTGCCAGCAGCTTGCAGGGTTCTGAAAAACTGTTTTTT.

V is TRBV7-2 and J is TRBJ2-5; TRBD2 might be the D (5 bases). CDR1 and CDR2 (germline): SGHTA, FQGNSA. The CDR3 length is 15 residues. V was trimmed by 1 base and J by 4 bases, leaving 13 bases between them. CDR3 in amino acids: CASSLEGRGGETQYF. CDR3 nucleotide sequence: TGTGCCAGCAGCTTAGAGGGTCGGGGTGGAGAGACCCAGTACTTC.

This clone was counted only a few times. The chain carries TRBV30 and TRBJ2-7; 7 bases agree with TRBD1. With V trimmed by 5 bases and J by 7 bases, 11 bases remained unmatched. CDR3 size: 13 residues. Germline V CDR1 and CDR2: GTSNPN, SVGIG (reference sequence). The CDR3 bases are TGTGCCTGGGGATGGAACAGGGGTGGGGAGCAGTACTTC. Amino acid sequence: CAWGWNRGGEQYF.

J is TRBJ2-1 and V is TRBV9; D possibly corresponds to TRBD1 (5 bases). CDR1 SGDLS and CDR2 YYNGEE come from the germline V gene. CDR3 size: 14 residues. Between the trimmed V and J ends, which lost 2 bases and 2 bases, there was a span of 8 bases. In DNA form, the CDR3 reads TGTGCCAGCAGCGTCAGGGAAACCTACAATGAGCAGTTCTTC. Encoded protein: CASSVRETYNEQFF.

This chain connects TRBV27 to TRBJ2-7; D may be TRBD2 (6 bases). The CDR3 has 14 residues. V was clipped by 8 bases and J by 2 bases, with 16 bases between them. Germline lookup yields CDR1 MNHEY and CDR2 SMNVEV (reference sequence). This CDR3 is CASARYRTTYEQYF. The DNA for the CDR3 is TGTGCCAGCGCAAGGTACAGGACTACCTACGAGCAGTACTTC.

The chain couples TRBV6-1 to TRBJ2-7; tentatively, D is TRBD1 (6 bases). Germline loops: CDR1 MNHNS, CDR2 SASEGT. This CDR3 comprises 13 residues. V lost 2 bases to trimming and J lost 5 bases, with 10 bases between them. For the CDR3, the DNA is TGTGCCAGCAGTGAATATTACAGGGACGAGCAGTACTTC. Amino acid sequence: CASSEYYRDEQYF.

The rearrangement joins TRBV30 to TRBJ1-5, with D maybe TRBD1 (6 bases). Trimming stripped 2 bases from V and 9 bases from J, with 17 bases between. Germline V gene sequence: CDR1 GTSNPN, CDR2 SVGIG (reference sequence). The CDR3 covers 14 residues. The CDR3 sequence is CAWSFNRELWPQHF. The CDR3 nucleotides read TGTGCCTGGAGTTTTAACAGGGAACTTTGGCCCCAGCATTTT.

V gene TRBV28 combines with J gene TRBJ2-3, with TRBD1 matching over 10 bases. Losses at the gene ends were 5 bases for V and 9 bases for J; bases not matched to a gene: 8. There are 14 residues in the CDR3. The germline CDR1 and CDR2 sequences are MDHEN and SYDVKM. DNA for the CDR3: TGTGCCAGCAGTCACCGGGACAGGGGCGACACGCAGTATTTT. Amino acids: CASSHRDRGDTQYF.

This clone was found a few times. The rearrangement uses TRBV19 and TRBJ1-3, with a possible D match to TRBD1 (6 bases). CDR3 length: 15 residues. Germline V gene lookup returns CDR1 LNHDA and CDR2 SQIVND (reference sequence). The germline V and J ends were trimmed by 5 bases and 3 bases, with 14 bases remaining between them. Here the CDR3 reads CASSAKTGNGNTIYF. The CDR3 DNA reads as TGTGCCAGTAGTGCCAAAACAGGGAATGGAAACACCATATATTTT.

The V call is TRBV6-6, the J call TRBJ1-6, with TRBD1 matching 7 bases. Germline trimming cut 6 bases from V and 5 bases from J; bases unmatched to any gene: 4. CDR3 length: 14 amino acids. Germline V gene lookup returns CDR1 MNHNY and CDR2 SVGAGI (reference sequence). CDR3 in DNA: TGTGCCAGCAGACTGGGACAGAATAATTCACCCCTCCACTTT. Its translation is CASRLGQNNSPLHF.